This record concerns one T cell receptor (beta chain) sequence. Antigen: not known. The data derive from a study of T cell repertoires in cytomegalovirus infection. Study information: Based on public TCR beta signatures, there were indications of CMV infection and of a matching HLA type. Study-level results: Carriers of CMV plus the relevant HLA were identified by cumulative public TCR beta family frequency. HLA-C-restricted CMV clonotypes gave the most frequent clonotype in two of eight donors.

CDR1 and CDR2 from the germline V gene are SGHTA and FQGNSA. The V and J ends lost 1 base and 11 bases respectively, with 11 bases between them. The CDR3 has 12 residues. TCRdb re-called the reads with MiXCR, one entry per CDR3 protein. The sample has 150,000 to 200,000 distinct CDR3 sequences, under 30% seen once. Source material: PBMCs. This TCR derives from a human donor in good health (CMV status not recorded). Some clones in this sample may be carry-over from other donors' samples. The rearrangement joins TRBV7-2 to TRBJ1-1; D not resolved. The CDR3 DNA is TGTGCCAGCAGCTTAGGATCGAAAATCGCTTTCTTT. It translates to CASSLGSKIAFF.